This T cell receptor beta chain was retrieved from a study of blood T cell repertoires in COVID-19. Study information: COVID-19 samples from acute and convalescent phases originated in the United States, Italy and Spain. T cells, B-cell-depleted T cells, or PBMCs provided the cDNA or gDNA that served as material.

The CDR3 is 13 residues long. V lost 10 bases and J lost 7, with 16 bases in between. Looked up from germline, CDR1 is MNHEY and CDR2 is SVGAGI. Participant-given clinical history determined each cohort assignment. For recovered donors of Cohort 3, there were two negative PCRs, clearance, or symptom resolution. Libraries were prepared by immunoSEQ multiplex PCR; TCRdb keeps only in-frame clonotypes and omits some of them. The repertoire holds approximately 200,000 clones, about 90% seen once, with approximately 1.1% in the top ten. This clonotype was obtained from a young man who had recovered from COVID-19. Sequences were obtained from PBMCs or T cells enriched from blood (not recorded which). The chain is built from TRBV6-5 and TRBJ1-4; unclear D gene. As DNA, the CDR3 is TGTGCCACCGCGGGAGGGCGGGCTGAAAAACTGTTTTTT. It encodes CATAGGRAEKLFF.